This T cell receptor (beta chain) was identified in a study of T cells in Graves' hyperthyroidism and ophthalmopathy. TCR beta CDR3 region amplification was performed from RNA transcripts. The HTBI set primed first-round TCR CDR3 RT-PCR. TCRdb re-called the multiplex PCR reads with MiXCR, one entry per CDR3 protein. The repertoire includes under 250,000 distinct CDR3 sequences, roughly 15% of them detected once, and 50% sits in the top ten. This CDR3 is built from 18 residues. CDR1 and CDR2 (germline): DFQATT, SNEGSKA (reference sequence). The ends lost 2 bases at V and 0 bases at J; junction bases unmatched: 16.

The source material was blood. The clonotype originates from a man between 50 and 59 years old with Graves' hyperthyroidism. V is TRBV20-1 and J is TRBJ2-7, with 7 bases matching TRBD2. CDR3 nucleotide sequence: TGCAGTGCTAGATCCGGGTTACATAGCGGGTACCCCTCCTACGAGCAGTACTTC. This gives the protein CSARSGLHSGYPSYEQYF.